These T cell receptor beta chains were read from a single sample in a study of a mutant IDH1 vaccine in newly diagnosed glioma. These TCRs' antigens remain unknown. Assay used: immunoSEQ multiplex PCR; TCRdb lists only in-frame clones, some missing. Seen here are fewer than 100,000 clones, around 90% observed once, and the top ten hold roughly 0.6%. Here the sequenced sample was PBMCs, taken from a glioma patient whose treatment included an IDH1 peptide vaccine. The receptors were sampled from a woman between 45 and 65 years old with glioma. CDR3s include the opening cysteine and the closing phenylalanine or tryptophan.

cdr3_aa	j_call	cdr3_length	v_call
CASSSGAVGANEQYF	TRBJ2-7	15	TRBV27
CASANTNTEAFF	TRBJ1-1	12	TRBV5-1
CASSVGLAGGVRELFF	TRBJ2-2	16	TRBV9
CASSLVAGVYNEQFF	TRBJ2-1	15	TRBV5-1
CASRERVPFHQYF	TRBJ2-4	13	TRBV6-1
CASSYSRGTDTQYF	TRBJ2-3	14	TRBV6-5
CASIPGGTPSGEQYF	TRBJ2-7	15	TRBV6-6
CASGRRGANVLTF	TRBJ2-6	13	TRBV7-9
CASSLGTSGHQETQYF	TRBJ2-5	16	TRBV5-1
CASWTPSYEQYF	TRBJ2-7	12	TRBV6-1
CASSPSGGRVLDTQYF	TRBJ2-3	16	TRBV4-1
CASSRSGYEQFF	TRBJ2-1	12	TRBV28
CASSPVGTYEQYF	TRBJ2-7	13	TRBV27
CASSVWLYNEQFF	TRBJ2-1	13	TRBV2
CSVLGASTYEQYF	TRBJ2-7	13	TRBV29-1
CASLGITGHGGELFF	TRBJ2-2	15	TRBV19
CASSVQGLNEKLFF	TRBJ1-4	14	TRBV9
CASSLSRAGEQFF	TRBJ2-1	13	TRBV7-3
CASTKGTANEKLFF	TRBJ1-4	14	TRBV5-1
CASSLPSRPYEQYF	TRBJ2-7	14	TRBV5-1
CASSARSGANVLTF	TRBJ2-6	14	TRBV2
CASRSTGGGNQPQHF	TRBJ1-5	15	TRBV6-1
CASSLQGVLDEQYF	TRBJ2-7	14	TRBV5-5
CASSLRDRGPGGELFF	TRBJ2-2	16	TRBV7-9
CASSLGMRGFGYGYTF	TRBJ1-2	16	TRBV28
CASSYSGTGGNEQYF	TRBJ2-7	15	TRBV6-5
CASSRTSGGYEQYF	TRBJ2-7	14	TRBV28
CASSAGTGTEAFF	TRBJ1-1	13	TRBV10-1
CSVAWRDSYNEQFF	TRBJ2-1	14	TRBV29-1
CASSVSGYSYNEQFF	TRBJ2-1	15	TRBV9
CASSVGLAGTDTQYF	TRBJ2-3	15	TRBV9
CASSKGTPSSYEQYF	TRBJ2-7	15	TRBV5-1